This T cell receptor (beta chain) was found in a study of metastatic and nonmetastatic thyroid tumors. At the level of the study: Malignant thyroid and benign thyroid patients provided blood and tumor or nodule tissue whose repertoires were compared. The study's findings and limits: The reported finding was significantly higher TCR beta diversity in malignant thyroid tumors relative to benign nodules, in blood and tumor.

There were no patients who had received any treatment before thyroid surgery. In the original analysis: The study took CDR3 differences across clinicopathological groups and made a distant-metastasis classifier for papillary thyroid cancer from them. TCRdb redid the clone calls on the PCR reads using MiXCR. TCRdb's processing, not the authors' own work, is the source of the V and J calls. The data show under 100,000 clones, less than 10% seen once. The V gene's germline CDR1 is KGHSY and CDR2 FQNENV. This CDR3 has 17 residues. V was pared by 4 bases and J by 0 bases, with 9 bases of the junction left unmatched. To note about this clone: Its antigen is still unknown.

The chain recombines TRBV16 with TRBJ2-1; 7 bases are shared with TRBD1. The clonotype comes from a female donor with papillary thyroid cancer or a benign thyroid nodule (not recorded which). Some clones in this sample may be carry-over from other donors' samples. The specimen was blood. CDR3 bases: TGTGCCAGCAGCCTTGGGATGACAGGGATCTCCTACAATGAGCAGTTCTTC. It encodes CASSLGMTGISYNEQFF. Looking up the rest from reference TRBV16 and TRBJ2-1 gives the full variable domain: GEEVAQTPKHLVRGEGQKAKLYCAPIKGHSYVFWYQQVLKNEFKFLISFQNENVFDETGMPKERFSAKCLPNSPCSLEIQATKLEDSAVYFCASSLGMTGISYNEQFFGPGTRLTVL.